This T cell receptor (beta chain) appears in the sequencing data of a study of CD8+ T cells in alopecia areata. V lost 0 bases to trimming and J lost 0 bases; unmatched junction nucleotides: 8. The CDR3 covers 17 residues. Germline CDR1 and CDR2: SQVTM and ANQGSEA. Isolated RNA was reverse transcribed into cDNA used as the sequencing template. Sequencing was performed with immunoSEQ multiplex PCR; in TCRdb, only in-frame clones are kept and a portion is missing. The repertoire includes approximately 150,000 clones, less than 65% of them detected once, and 35% to 45% sits in the top ten. The TCR comes from a human donor in good health. This sequence joins TRBV29-1 and TRBJ2-1, with 7 positions matching TRBD1. Sequencing was carried out using CD8+ T cells sorted from blood. CDR3 bases: TGCAGCGTTGAAGAGCTTAGGGGGCCCAGCTCCTACAATGAGCAGTTCTTC. Translated: CSVEELRGPSSYNEQFF.